This T cell receptor beta chain comes out of a study of T cell responses to AZD1222 COVID-19 vaccine (dated by TCRdb to the early 2020s). Study-level background: A total of approximately 250 trial participants underwent TCR sequencing, of whom 200 to 220 had received two doses of AZD1222 and 26 had received two doses of the MenACWY control vaccine. Enrollment into the trials was organized by age into subgroups of 18-55, 56-69 and 70-plus years, and those subgroups contained roughly 140, 27 and 60 TCR-sequenced participants, respectively.

The CDR3 regions of human TCRbeta chains were subjected to immunosequencing. As for the original processing: Repertoire TCRs were matched against a reference library of SARS-CoV-2-specific TCRs generated with the MIRA antigen-specificity platform. Breadth was defined as the fraction of unique TCRs that were SARS-CoV-2-associated, and depth was defined as the fraction of total T cells that were SARS-CoV-2-associated. Using the MIRA data, each spike-specific TCR was assigned both to the spike region to which the TCR was reactive and to a CD4 or CD8 class. Log10-transformed breadth and depth values were compared by one-way ANOVA with Sidak's multiple comparisons tests. The immuneACCESS repertoire file appears here via TCRdb, limited to in-frame rearrangements. These files lack a portion of the clones; in checked studies, under half of the deficit traces to unresolved V genes, and the cause of the others is not known. V and J calls and clone size come straight from that table; D and trimming were deduced from the DNA. This sample has around 150,000 clones in its table, and 75% to 95% of those were observed once. Jointly, the top ten make up 3% to 3.5% of the sample.

As for this clone: What antigen it recognizes has not been identified. One base away there is no much larger clone; base qualities are not given.

Sequences SGHRS (CDR1) and YFSETQ (CDR2) are obtained from the germline V gene. Counted from cysteine to phenylalanine, this CDR3 has 16 amino acids. The entry retains the CDR3 DNA only, 48 bases that are in frame from base 1. At the junction V is shortened by 1 base and J by 5 bases, with 18 bases in between. In light of the paper, this sample's time point label describes: about 28 days (+/-7) after the second vaccine dose. AZD1222 recipients whose second dose came at about 4 weeks and those whose second dose came at about 12 weeks were combined into one group, since spike-specific TCR depth and breadth did not differ between the two schedules. Vaccinee samples were obtained from the UK trials COV001 and COV002, which included a single-blind randomized controlled phase 2/3 trial of AZD1222 (ChAdOx1 nCoV-19) in healthy adults. For TCRbeta chain sequencing, PBMC samples from trial participants were taken at day 0 and at day 28 after the second dose.

The investigation overall reported the following: Because no samples from the day 14 peak response were available, repertoires could be characterized only after the peak T cell response. Participants were mostly white British and included more females than males, and it was suggested by the authors that clonal diversity may have been underestimated. The whole spike protein was spanned by vaccine-associated CD4 TCRs, and dominant responses were seen in regions 160-218 and 743-854. Only a handful of AZD1222 recipients were SARS-CoV-2 seropositive at baseline, limiting conclusions about previously exposed vaccinees. After two AZD1222 doses, spike-specific TCR breadth and depth were significantly higher than at day 0 and than in MenACWY recipients. The 56-69-year group was small, and its depth increase did not reach significance, likely because of low power. Epitopes outside the regions mutated in the B.1.351 and B.1.1.7 variants were reportedly recognized by nearly half of the unique spike-specific TCRs.

This TCR derives from an adult who received the AZD1222 COVID-19 vaccine. The rearranged segments are TRBV5-1 and TRBJ1-1, with no D gene named confidently. The sequencing here drew on peripheral blood, taken 28 days after the second AZD1222 dose. The CDR3 in this case is CASSLNSPAAGTEAFF. The bases read TGCGCCAGCAGCTTGAACAGCCCGGCCGCGGGAACTGAAGCTTTCTTT.